These T cell receptor beta chains were read from a single sample in a study of blood T cell repertoires in COVID-19. Sequencing used immunoSEQ multiplex PCR; TCRdb keeps in-frame clones, though not all of them. The sample holds about 270,000 clones, roughly nine tenths seen once. Source material: peripheral blood. The receptors derive from a woman under 40 with COVID-19, enrolled during active disease. CDR3s include the opening cysteine and the closing phenylalanine or tryptophan. Fields, in order: clone size, J gene, D gene, V gene, CDR3 protein, CDR3 DNA. The D gene is left open where the match is weak. Clone size is not always given. Where it is, it says once, few, many or a class for expanded clones.

abundance: -
j_gene: TRBJ2-2
d_gene: TRBD2
v_gene: TRBV7-9
CDR3aa: CASSVTSSYTGELFF
CDR3nt: TGTGCCAGCAGCGTGACTAGCTCGTATACCGGGGAGCTGTTTTTT

abundance: -
j_gene: TRBJ2-3
d_gene: TRBD2
v_gene: TRBV7-9
CDR3aa: CASSYSSGGTTEYF
CDR3nt: TGTGCCAGCAGCTACTCTAGCGGGGGGACTACAGAGTATTTT

abundance: -
j_gene: TRBJ2-1
d_gene: TRBD2
v_gene: TRBV2
CDR3aa: CASSKSSGDNEQFF
CDR3nt: TGTGCCAGCAGTAAGAGTAGCGGGGACAATGAGCAGTTCTTC

abundance: -
j_gene: TRBJ1-3
d_gene: TRBD1
v_gene: TRBV5-5
CDR3aa: CASGYRGAGNTIYF
CDR3nt: TGTGCCAGCGGATACAGGGGAGCTGGAAACACCATATATTTT

abundance: -
j_gene: TRBJ2-3
d_gene: -
v_gene: TRBV4-1
CDR3aa: CASSPTLTDTQYF
CDR3nt: TGCGCCAGCAGCCCGACTCTCACAGATACGCAGTATTTT

abundance: -
j_gene: TRBJ2-7
d_gene: -
v_gene: TRBV28
CDR3aa: CASSSGGTAYEQYF
CDR3nt: TGTGCCAGCAGTTCAGGGGGGACGGCCTACGAGCAGTACTTC

abundance: -
j_gene: TRBJ2-7
d_gene: TRBD1
v_gene: TRBV27
CDR3aa: CASSSLRVTGPYEQYF
CDR3nt: TGTGCCAGCAGTTCCCTTCGCGTGACAGGGCCCTACGAGCAGTACTTC

abundance: -
j_gene: TRBJ1-1
d_gene: TRBD1
v_gene: TRBV27
CDR3aa: CASSYGQGNAEAFF
CDR3nt: TGTGCCAGCAGTTACGGACAGGGGAATGCTGAAGCTTTCTTT

abundance: -
j_gene: TRBJ2-3
d_gene: TRBD2
v_gene: TRBV7-8
CDR3aa: CASSWSEQLAGASNTQYF
CDR3nt: TGTGCCAGCAGCTGGTCCGAACAACTAGCGGGGGCCTCAAATACGCAGTATTTT

abundance: -
j_gene: TRBJ1-2
d_gene: -
v_gene: TRBV6-4
CDR3aa: CASITDKPANYGYTF
CDR3nt: TGTGCCAGCATTACGGACAAGCCAGCTAACTATGGCTACACCTTC

abundance: once
j_gene: TRBJ2-3
d_gene: TRBD2
v_gene: TRBV5-1
CDR3aa: CASSLAPSGGATDTQYF
CDR3nt: TGCGCCAGCAGCTTGGCGCCTAGCGGGGGGGCGACAGATACGCAGTATTTT

abundance: -
j_gene: TRBJ2-2
d_gene: -
v_gene: TRBV2
CDR3aa: CASSGQSSGELFF
CDR3nt: TGTGCCAGCAGTGGGCAGTCTTCCGGGGAGCTGTTTTTT

abundance: -
j_gene: TRBJ1-6
d_gene: -
v_gene: TRBV7-6
CDR3aa: CASSLAYGSPLHF
CDR3nt: TGTGCCAGCAGCTTAGCATACGGTTCACCCCTCCACTTT

abundance: -
j_gene: TRBJ1-1
d_gene: -
v_gene: TRBV7-8
CDR3aa: CASSFTRMNTEAFF
CDR3nt: TGTGCCAGCAGCTTCACTAGGATGAACACTGAAGCTTTCTTT

abundance: -
j_gene: TRBJ2-2
d_gene: -
v_gene: TRBV5-8
CDR3aa: CASKRQVANTGELFF
CDR3nt: TGTGCCAGCAAAAGACAGGTAGCGAACACCGGGGAGCTGTTTTTT

abundance: once
j_gene: TRBJ2-1
d_gene: TRBD2
v_gene: TRBV5-5
CDR3aa: CASSRTSLDEQFF
CDR3nt: TGTGCCAGCAGCCGGACTAGTTTGGATGAGCAGTTCTTC

abundance: -
j_gene: TRBJ2-1
d_gene: TRBD2
v_gene: TRBV11-3
CDR3aa: CASSLGRSSGGDNEQFF
CDR3nt: TGTGCCAGCAGCTTAGGCCGTAGTAGCGGGGGGGACAATGAGCAGTTCTTC

abundance: -
j_gene: TRBJ2-1
d_gene: TRBD2
v_gene: TRBV27
CDR3aa: CASSNTWGGEQFF
CDR3nt: TGTGCCAGCAGCAACACCTGGGGGGGTGAGCAGTTCTTC

abundance: -
j_gene: TRBJ2-5
d_gene: -
v_gene: TRBV24-1
CDR3aa: CATSRGPETQYF
CDR3nt: TGTGCCACCAGTCGAGGTCCAGAGACCCAGTACTTC

abundance: once
j_gene: TRBJ1-3
d_gene: -
v_gene: TRBV9
CDR3aa: CASTRTVSGNTIYF
CDR3nt: TGTGCCAGCACCCGGACAGTCTCTGGAAACACCATATATTTT

abundance: -
j_gene: TRBJ1-5
d_gene: -
v_gene: TRBV27
CDR3aa: CASSFGAGNQPQHF
CDR3nt: TGTGCCAGCAGTTTCGGAGCCGGGAATCAGCCCCAGCATTTT

abundance: -
j_gene: TRBJ1-2
d_gene: -
v_gene: TRBV6-1
CDR3aa: CASSEGQFFGYTF
CDR3nt: TGTGCCAGCAGTGAAGGACAGTTTTTTGGCTACACCTTC

abundance: -
j_gene: TRBJ1-1
d_gene: -
v_gene: TRBV19
CDR3aa: CASTDYRSGFRTEAFF
CDR3nt: TGTGCCAGTACCGATTATAGATCGGGATTTCGCACTGAAGCTTTCTTT

abundance: -
j_gene: TRBJ1-1
d_gene: -
v_gene: TRBV4-1
CDR3aa: CASSQDPKYAMNTEAFF
CDR3nt: TGCGCCAGCAGCCAAGATCCGAAATACGCTATGAACACTGAAGCTTTCTTT

abundance: -
j_gene: TRBJ1-5
d_gene: TRBD1
v_gene: TRBV19
CDR3aa: CASSIVGTGFQPQHF
CDR3nt: TGTGCCAGTAGTATAGTGGGGACAGGGTTTCAGCCCCAGCATTTT

abundance: -
j_gene: TRBJ2-5
d_gene: TRBD1
v_gene: TRBV14
CDR3aa: CASSHRQGMGETQYF
CDR3nt: TGTGCCAGCAGCCACCGACAGGGGATGGGAGAGACCCAGTACTTC

abundance: -
j_gene: TRBJ2-1
d_gene: TRBD2
v_gene: TRBV5-1
CDR3aa: CASSYTRGGLNEQFF
CDR3nt: TGCGCCAGCAGCTATACGCGGGGGGGCCTGAATGAGCAGTTCTTC

abundance: -
j_gene: TRBJ2-7
d_gene: TRBD1
v_gene: TRBV2
CDR3aa: CASRSGGDRVYEQYF
CDR3nt: TGTGCCAGCCGATCAGGAGGGGACAGGGTCTACGAGCAGTACTTC

abundance: -
j_gene: TRBJ2-3
d_gene: TRBD2
v_gene: TRBV18
CDR3aa: CASSPIFSGGKMTDTQYF
CDR3nt: TGTGCCAGCTCACCAATATTTAGCGGGGGGAAGATGACAGATACGCAGTATTTT

abundance: -
j_gene: TRBJ1-2
d_gene: TRBD1
v_gene: TRBV23-1
CDR3aa: CASSQSVRGLYGYTF
CDR3nt: TGCGCCAGCAGTCAATCGGTCAGGGGGCTCTATGGCTACACCTTC

abundance: -
j_gene: TRBJ2-7
d_gene: TRBD1
v_gene: TRBV14
CDR3aa: CASSQGHLLGDRVYEQYF
CDR3nt: TGTGCCAGCAGCCAAGGACACCTATTGGGGGACAGGGTCTACGAGCAGTACTTC

abundance: few
j_gene: TRBJ1-1
d_gene: -
v_gene: TRBV19
CDR3aa: CASSMVVTATTFF
CDR3nt: TGTGCCAGTAGTATGGTTGTAACCGCAACAACTTTCTTT

abundance: -
j_gene: TRBJ2-6
d_gene: -
v_gene: TRBV27
CDR3aa: CASSPISRPRSGANVLTF
CDR3nt: TGTGCCAGCAGTCCCATTTCCAGGCCCCGCTCTGGGGCCAACGTCCTGACTTTC